Shown below are 12 T cell receptor beta chains from a single sample sequenced in a study of blood T cell repertoires in COVID-19. TCRdb's copy holds only in-frame clones and misses some; the assay was immunoSEQ multiplex PCR. The data hold around 250,000 clones, with roughly 83% observed a single time. Sample: peripheral blood. All receptors derive from an elderly man with acute or convalescent COVID-19.

V usage is TRBV9 and J usage is TRBJ2-5; 10 nucleotides align to TRBD2. The ends lost 0 bases at V and 6 bases at J; junction bases unmatched: 5. Germline CDR1 SGDLS, CDR2 YYNGEE. The CDR3 covers 15 residues. The CDR3 loop is CASSVELAGFQTQYF. The CDR3 nucleotides read TGTGCCAGCAGCGTAGAACTAGCGGGATTTCAGACCCAGTACTTC.

The gene calls are TRBV14 and TRBJ1-6; D uncertain. The V end was cut by 0 bases, the J end by 10 bases, with 10 bases between. The CDR3 is 14 amino acids. Germline assignment: CDR1 SGHDN and CDR2 FVKESK. CDR3 region: CASSQETKRSPLHF. CDR3 nucleotides: TGTGCCAGCAGCCAAGAAACAAAACGATCACCCCTCCACTTT.

The chain carries TRBV19 and TRBJ2-4; a weak D match, TRBD1 (6 bases). In germline, CDR1 is LNHDA, CDR2 SQIVND (reference sequence). The CDR3 extends over 14 amino acids. Trimming shortened V by 4 bases and J by 8 bases, and 15 bases separated the two germline ends. CDR3 sequence reads: CASSTHGQKDIQYF. In DNA form, the CDR3 reads TGTGCCAGTAGTACCCACGGACAGAAGGACATTCAGTACTTC. Combining the CDR3 with reference TRBV19 and TRBJ2-4 gives the whole variable domain DGGITQSPKYLFRKEGQNVTLSCEQNLNHDAMYWYRQDPGQGLRLIYYSQIVNDFQKGDIAEGYSVSREKKESFPLTVTSAQKNPTAFYLCASSTHGQKDIQYFGAGTRLSVL.

This chain uses TRBV2 with TRBJ2-7; weak D call: TRBD2 (5 bases). Germline V gene lookup returns CDR1 SNHLY and CDR2 FYNNEI. The CDR3 totals 15 residues. The V gene lost 0 bases and the J gene lost 4 bases, with 13 bases spanning the gap. The CDR3 DNA is TGTGCCAGCAGTGAAGCGCGGGCAGTGGGTTACGAGCAGTACTTC. Amino acid sequence: CASSEARAVGYEQYF.

This rearrangement joins TRBV19 to TRBJ1-3, with D possibly TRBD1 on 5 matching bases. V lost 8 bases and J lost 1, with 12 bases in between. This CDR3 is 14 amino acids long. Germline-derived CDR1 and CDR2 are LNHDA and SQIVND (reference sequence). Written as DNA, the CDR3 is TGTGCCAGTGGCTCCACAGGATCTGGAAACACCATATATTTT. Protein sequence: CASGSTGSGNTIYF.

The CDR3, as DNA: TGTGCCAGCTCTAGTAGAGGGACAGCCCATCAGCCCCAGCATTTT. Its translation is CASSSRGTAHQPQHF. This sequence joins TRBV28 and TRBJ1-5; TRBD1 matches 7 bases. From germline, CDR1 is MDHEN and CDR2 SYDVKM. The V segment lost 8 bases and the J segment 5 bases; nucleotides outside the gene matches: 12. The CDR3 contains 15 residues.

The chain couples TRBV10-3 to TRBJ2-1; 10 nucleotides match TRBD1. This CDR3 spans 15 amino acids. Germline CDR1 is ENHRY and CDR2 is SYGVKD. J was trimmed by 7 bases and V by 6 bases; bases with no gene match: 9. CDR3 sequence (DNA): TGTGCCATCAGCCCGGGACAGGGGATTTCTAATGAGCAGTTCTTC. Protein sequence: CAISPGQGISNEQFF.

With respect to this clone: This specimen includes other DNA sequences encoding the same CDR3. J is TRBJ2-2 and V is TRBV5-1; a possible D gene is TRBD1 (6 bases). Per the germline V gene, CDR1 is SGHRS and CDR2 is YFSETQ. V dropped 3 bases and J dropped 1 base, with 10 bases sitting between them. CDR3 size: 15 residues. CDR3 DNA sequence: TGCGCCAGCAGCTCGGGACAACTGAACACCGGGGAGCTGTTTTTT. It translates to CASSSGQLNTGELFF.

The CDR3 nucleotides are TGTGCCAGCTCACTTAGGACAGTTGGCTACACCTTC. As protein: CASSLRTVGYTF. The chain employs TRBV18 and TRBJ1-2, with a weak D call TRBD1 (6 bases). CDR3 length equals 12 residues. The V and J ends lost 4 bases and 7 bases respectively, with 10 bases between them. Looked up from germline, CDR1 is KGHSH and CDR2 is LQKENI.

The chain employs TRBV9 and TRBJ2-2; D perhaps matches TRBD2 (5 bases). V was trimmed by 0 bases and J by 4 bases, leaving 10 bases between them. There are 15 residues in the CDR3. Germline V CDR1 and CDR2: SGDLS, YYNGEE. CDR3: CASSVGAAGTGELFF. CDR3 bases: TGTGCCAGCAGCGTAGGGGCGGCGGGCACCGGGGAGCTGTTTTTT.

This sequence joins TRBV7-2 and TRBJ2-1; D perhaps matches TRBD2 (5 bases). This CDR3 has 13 residues. With 3 bases removed from V and 9 bases from J, the gap between germline ends came to 12 bases. CDR1 is SGHTA, CDR2 FQGNSA, per germline. The CDR3 loop is CASSLSSITEQFF. The CDR3 nucleotides are TGTGCCAGCAGCTTGTCTAGCATCACTGAGCAGTTCTTC.

CDR3 protein: CASSPAKGAVGEQYF. CDR3 DNA: TGTGCCAGCTCACCGGCAAAGGGGGCTGTAGGCGAGCAGTACTTC. V is TRBV18 and J is TRBJ2-7; 7 nucleotides match TRBD1. This CDR3 contains 15 residues. The ends lost 3 bases at V and 6 bases at J; junction bases unmatched: 11. Germline V gene lookup returns CDR1 KGHSH and CDR2 LQKENI.